Included here is one TCR beta chain sequence, with context. The germline V gene encodes CDR1 GTSNPN and CDR2 SVGIG (reference sequence). CDR3 size: 13 residues. The ends were cut back, 2 bases at V and 5 bases at J, with 9 bases in the middle. These data come from a study of blood T cell repertoires in COVID-19. Some clones are missing from TCRdb's copy, which holds only in-frame ones; the method was immunoSEQ multiplex PCR. The table shows fewer than 120,000 clones, with approximately 67% occurring only once. The clonotype was recovered from a woman aged 55-70 years with acute or convalescent COVID-19. The sequencing input was peripheral blood. The V call is TRBV30, the J call TRBJ2-2, with TRBD2 as a possible D gene (6 bases). CDR3 coding DNA: TGTGCCTGGAGTCTCGGGAGAACCGGGGAGCTGTTTTTT. This encodes CAWSLGRTGELFF.